Reported below is one T cell receptor beta chain. The sample belongs to a study of blood T cell repertoires in COVID-19. Study-level information: Specimens from acute and convalescent COVID-19 originated in the United States, Italy and Spain. Sources were T cells, B-cell-depleted T cells, or PBMCs; the material itself was cDNA or gDNA.

Under the authors' procedure: By means of reference gene primer amplification, nucleated cell counts were estimated. Sequencing was performed with immunoSEQ multiplex PCR; in TCRdb, only in-frame clones are kept and a portion is missing. The V and J calls and the clone size are those of that table, but D and trimming were determined from the DNA. The table records roughly 260,000 clones, roughly four fifths of them present only once. The sequencing sample was made of peripheral blood. This sequence originates from a woman in her 70s with acute or convalescent COVID-19.

CDR3 DNA sequence: TGCGCCAGCAGCCAAGAAACGACAGGGGGTGCAGAAGCTTTCTTT. Protein product: CASSQETTGGAEAFF. The V call is TRBV4-3, the J call TRBJ1-1; 9 nucleotides match TRBD1. CDR1 is LGHNA and CDR2 is YSLEER in the germline V gene. This CDR3 spans 15 amino acids. Trimming cost V 0 bases and J 8 bases; bases outside gene matches: 7.